Listed below are T cell receptor beta chains from one sample, sequenced in a study of cytomegalovirus exposure and HLA in healthy donors. Assay: immunoSEQ multiplex PCR; the TCRdb copy retains only in-frame clones and omits some. The repertoire holds under 100,000 clones, with around 80% as singletons. Input material: PBMCs. The receptors stem from a man aged 25-45 years in good health and CMV-seronegative. Both conserved end residues are part of each CDR3. D genes are given only for firm matches. Size values are once, few and many counts, or a class for expanded clones, and some rows have none.

abundance,j_gene,v_gene,d_gene,CDR3nt,CDR3aa
NA,TRBJ1-5,TRBV18,NA,TGTGCCAGCTCACCGGTCCCCCGGACAAAGGAAAATCAGCCCCAGCATTTT,CASSPVPRTKENQPQHF
NA,TRBJ2-7,TRBV18,NA,TGTGCCAGCTCACGAAGGGACATCTCCTACGAGCAGTACTTC,CASSRRDISYEQYF
NA,TRBJ2-7,TRBV4-1,NA,TGCGCCAGCAGCCAAGTCGCCTCTACCTACGAGCAGTACTTC,CASSQVASTYEQYF
NA,TRBJ2-2,TRBV2,NA,TGTGCCAGCAGGCTCAGGGGACATTCTACCTCGAACACCGGGGAGCTGTTTTTT,CASRLRGHSTSNTGELFF
NA,TRBJ2-3,TRBV5-1,TRBD2,TGCGCCAGCAACCGGGGGGTTCAAGATACGCAGTATTTT,CASNRGVQDTQYF
NA,TRBJ2-7,TRBV5-4,TRBD2,TGTGCCAGCAGCTCCCGACTAGCTTCGTCCTACGAGCAGTACTTC,CASSSRLASSYEQYF
NA,TRBJ2-7,TRBV30,NA,TGTGCCTGGAGTACAGGGTCTTACGAGCAGTACTTC,CAWSTGSYEQYF
NA,TRBJ2-1,TRBV5-4,TRBD2,TGTGCCAGCAGCACTTCGGGGGGAAGGGACGATGAGCAGTTCTTC,CASSTSGGRDDEQFF
NA,TRBJ2-5,TRBV7-2,NA,TGTGCCAGCAGCTTAGTACGGGGAAGGCAAGAGACCCAGTACTTC,CASSLVRGRQETQYF
NA,TRBJ2-5,TRBV9,NA,TGTGCCAGCAGCGTTGGGGCGGAAGAGACCCAGTACTTC,CASSVGAEETQYF
NA,TRBJ2-2,TRBV19,TRBD1,TGTGCCAGTGGGACAGGGGGCTCTAACACCGGGGAGCTGTTTTTT,CASGTGGSNTGELFF
few,TRBJ2-1,TRBV10-3,NA,TGTGCCGTCGAAGGAGGAGGAGCACACAATGAGCAGTTCTTC,CAVEGGGAHNEQFF
NA,TRBJ2-1,TRBV7-9,NA,TGTGCCAGCAGCTTCGAAGTACAGTCCCAATTCTTC,CASSFEVQSQFF
NA,TRBJ1-1,TRBV19,TRBD1,TGTGCCAGTAGTACCCGACAGGGAACTGAAGCTTTCTTT,CASSTRQGTEAFF
NA,TRBJ1-1,TRBV27,NA,TGTGCCAGCAGTTGGACGGGGAGAAACACTGAAGCTTTCTTT,CASSWTGRNTEAFF
once,TRBJ1-6,TRBV6-5,NA,TGTGCCAGCAGTTACGGAGACAGCTCCTATAATTCACCCCTCCACTTT,CASSYGDSSYNSPLHF
NA,TRBJ1-2,TRBV28,NA,TGTGCCAGCAGTCCCCCGGGAGGGGCATATGGCTACACCTTC,CASSPPGGAYGYTF
NA,TRBJ2-5,TRBV7-9,NA,TGTGCCAGCAGCTTAGCGTCTCCCCAAGAGACCCAGTACTTC,CASSLASPQETQYF
NA,TRBJ2-5,TRBV15,NA,TGTGCCACCAGCAGAGATTTGGGGGGGACCCAGTACTTC,CATSRDLGGTQYF
NA,TRBJ2-2,TRBV27,TRBD1,TGTGCCAGCTCAATCGACAGGGGCCGGGAGCTGTTTTTT,CASSIDRGRELFF
NA,TRBJ2-2,TRBV15,TRBD2,TGTGCCACCAGCAGGGGCTTGGGGGGAGGGGCCACCGGGGAGCTGTTTTTT,CATSRGLGGGATGELFF
NA,TRBJ2-2,TRBV5-4,TRBD2,TGTGCCAGCAAACCGACTAGCGGGAGGTTCACCGGGGAGCTGTTTTTT,CASKPTSGRFTGELFF
NA,TRBJ1-2,TRBV6-1,NA,TGTGCCAGCAAAACGGTAGACTATGGCTACACCTTC,CASKTVDYGYTF
NA,TRBJ2-2,TRBV7-7,TRBD1,TGTGCTAGCAGCTTGGGGACAGGGGGATCCGGGGAGCTGTTTTTT,CASSLGTGGSGELFF
NA,TRBJ2-5,TRBV5-4,NA,TGTGCCAGCAGCTTGTCGACAGGACATCAAGAGACCCAGTACTTC,CASSLSTGHQETQYF
NA,TRBJ2-1,TRBV4-3,TRBD2,TGCGCCAGCAGCCAAGCTCTTAGGCTAGCGGGAGGACATGAGCAGTTCTTC,CASSQALRLAGGHEQFF